The present TCR beta chain was sequenced within a study of CD8 T cells in Susac syndrome. V lost 6 bases and J lost 1; bases outside the gene matches: 10. The CDR3 runs to 16 residues. Germline V lookup: CDR1 MNHNS, CDR2 SASEGT. Sequencing of TCR beta, carried out with a high-throughput approach, was applied to CD8+ and CD4+ T cells from the blood. Negative isolation was applied to CD8+ and CD4+ T cells, and FACS enrichment was applied to TEMRA cells. RNA amounts of roughly 0.45 to 1 ug underwent reverse transcription with random hexamers. Across 54 Vbeta and 13 Jbeta, TCR beta CDR3 was amplified with immunoSEQ multiplex PCR. Using its own MiXCR run on the immunoSEQ multiplex PCR reads, TCRdb lists one record per CDR3 protein. The sample holds approximately 110,000 distinct CDR3 sequences, about 94% seen once.

V is TRBV6-1 and J is TRBJ1-1; 8 bases agree with TRBD1. The sequencing sample was made of CD4+ T cells from PBMCs. The TCR was taken from a human donor in good health. For the CDR3, the DNA is TGTGCCAGCAGCCGACAGGGGATAAGGCCGAACACTGAAGCTTTCTTT. Its translation is CASSRQGIRPNTEAFF.